This is a list of T cell receptor beta chains from one sample in a study of blood T cell repertoires in COVID-19. Profiled with immunoSEQ multiplex PCR; TCRdb holds only in-frame clones, not every one. This repertoire shows 130,000 or so clones, 88% found once; its top ten account for about 2.5%. Material: peripheral blood. All receptors derive from a human donor with COVID-19, enrolled during active disease. The donor label of this sample is uncertain. Both conserved end residues are part of each CDR3. Each record gives: J gene, D gene, V gene, clone size, CDR3 DNA, CDR3 protein. A D gene is named only where the DNA matches it firmly. The size field is filled for only some rows; it gives once, few, many or a size class.

>TRBJ2-3|TRBD2|TRBV10-1|few
TGCGCCAGCGGACCAGCTACCGGACAGGGGACTAGCGGGGATACGCAGTATTTT
CASGPATGQGTSGDTQYF
>TRBJ2-3|TRBD2|TRBV5-6|NA
TGTGCCAGCAGCTACCGACTAGCGGGGTTCACGGATACGCAGTATTTT
CASSYRLAGFTDTQYF
>TRBJ2-3|TRBD2|TRBV29-1|few
TGCAGCGTTGACCCTAGCGGGTCAAGTCAGGGAGGGGCAGATACGCAGTATTTT
CSVDPSGSSQGGADTQYF
>TRBJ1-2|NA|TRBV19|once
TGTGCCAGTAGGCACGATGCGGGGGGGGCCTATTCACCTAACTATGGCTACACCTTC
CASRHDAGGAYSPNYGYTF
>TRBJ2-5|NA|TRBV5-1|NA
TGCGCCAGCAGCTTTTCGGTACAAGAGACCCAGTACTTC
CASSFSVQETQYF
>TRBJ1-5|NA|TRBV19|NA
TGTGCCAGTAATCAGGGCGCGGGCAATCAGCCCCAGCATTTT
CASNQGAGNQPQHF
>TRBJ1-4|NA|TRBV6-6|NA
TGTGCCAGCAGTTCCACGACAGGTTGGGAAAAACTGTTTTTT
CASSSTTGWEKLFF
>TRBJ2-1|NA|TRBV6-5|once
TGTGCCAGTAGTCCGAGGATTATCAGAGGGAATGAGCAGTTCTTC
CASSPRIIRGNEQFF
>TRBJ1-1|NA|TRBV28|NA
TGTGCCAGCAGTTTAACAGATTTGAACACTGAAGCTTTCTTT
CASSLTDLNTEAFF
>TRBJ1-1|NA|TRBV5-8|NA
TGTGCCAGCAGCTTTCCCACAGACATGAACACTGAAGCTTTCTTT
CASSFPTDMNTEAFF
>TRBJ1-1|NA|TRBV5-4|NA
TGTGCCAGCAGCCTCAACAGGGCCTCGGGGACTGAAGCTTTCTTT
CASSLNRASGTEAFF
>TRBJ2-5|NA|TRBV9|NA
TGTGCCAGCAGCGTAGGAGCGGATATGAGGGAAGAGACCCAGTACTTC
CASSVGADMREETQYF
>TRBJ2-1|TRBD1|TRBV10-2|NA
TGCGCCAGCAGCACAGGGGCGGCTGAGCAGTTCTTC
CASSTGAAEQFF
>TRBJ2-2|TRBD1|TRBV7-6|once
TGTGCCAGCAGCCCCGGGACAGGGATAAGCACCGGGGAGCTGTTTTTT
CASSPGTGISTGELFF
>TRBJ2-5|NA|TRBV3-1/TRBV3-2|few
TGTGCCAGCAGCCAAGGGGCTGGGCCAGAAGAGACCCAGTACTTC
CASSQGAGPEETQYF
>TRBJ2-1|NA|TRBV6-5|NA
TGTGCCAGCAGTTACTCAGGGGTTCGGGAGCAGTTCTTC
CASSYSGVREQFF
>TRBJ2-3|NA|TRBV4-1|NA
TGCGCCAGCAGCCAAGGAGACACCACAGATACGCAGTATTTT
CASSQGDTTDTQYF
>TRBJ1-5|NA|TRBV2|NA
TGTGCCAGCAGTGAAGGGAGGTACCAGCCCCAGCATTTT
CASSEGRYQPQHF
>TRBJ1-4|TRBD1|TRBV4-1|NA
TGCGCCAGCAGCCAAATGACAGGGGGAGATACCGCAACTAATGAAAAACTGTTTTTT
CASSQMTGGDTATNEKLFF
>TRBJ2-1|TRBD2|TRBV3-1/TRBV3-2|NA
TGTGCCAGCAGCCGGGACCCGGCGGGAGTGAATGAGCAGTTCTTC
CASSRDPAGVNEQFF
>TRBJ2-7|NA|TRBV5-5|NA
TGTGCCAGCAGCTTGGAGGGGCCCCGGCAGTACTTC
CASSLEGPRQYF
>TRBJ1-2|NA|TRBV4-1|NA
TGCGCCAGCAGCCAAGATGGCGTACAGGAACCGCCATGGTATGGCTACACCTTC
CASSQDGVQEPPWYGYTF
>TRBJ2-7|NA|TRBV3-1/TRBV3-2|NA
TGTGCCAGCAGCCAAGCGCAGGTCTCCTACGAGCAGTACTTC
CASSQAQVSYEQYF
>TRBJ1-2|NA|TRBV19|NA
TGTGCCAGTAGTATCGCCACAAATAACTATGGCTACACCTTC
CASSIATNNYGYTF
>TRBJ1-1|TRBD1|TRBV6-5|NA
TGTGCCAGCAGTACGGGACAGGGGGCCACTGAAGCTTTCTTT
CASSTGQGATEAFF
>TRBJ1-2|NA|TRBV3-1/TRBV3-2|NA
TGTGCCAGCAGCCCGGGATGGGGTGGCTATGGCTACACCTTC
CASSPGWGGYGYTF
>TRBJ1-5|NA|TRBV6-1|few
TGTGCCAGCAGTGACGCCGGGGGGCAGTTCCATCAGCCCCAGCATTTT
CASSDAGGQFHQPQHF
>TRBJ2-7|NA|TRBV29-1|NA
TGCAGCGTTAATCAGGGCATGGATGCCGAGCAGTACTTC
CSVNQGMDAEQYF
>TRBJ1-2|NA|TRBV30|NA
TGTGCCTGGAGTGTTTTCTTAAACTATGGCTACACCTTC
CAWSVFLNYGYTF
>TRBJ1-2|NA|TRBV3-1/TRBV3-2|NA
TGTGCCAGCAGCCAATCAATGGGGGCGGAATACTATGGCTACACCTTC
CASSQSMGAEYYGYTF
>TRBJ2-7|NA|TRBV19|NA
TGTGCCAGTGCCCTTGACAGGACCTACGAGCAGTACTTC
CASALDRTYEQYF
>TRBJ1-3|NA|TRBV19|NA
TGTGCCAGTAGTATCCCGACAGCTGGAAACACCATATATTTT
CASSIPTAGNTIYF
>TRBJ2-4|NA|TRBV30|NA
TGTGCCTGGAGTGCAACACCCCACAGGGGGGGTCCTGCTATAGCCAAAAACATTCAGTACTTC
CAWSATPHRGGPAIAKNIQYF
>TRBJ2-7|NA|TRBV11-1|NA
TGTGCCAGCAGTCGGGGACTTTACGCCTACGAGCAGTACTTC
CASSRGLYAYEQYF
>TRBJ1-1|NA|TRBV9|NA
TGTGCCAGCAGCGTACTATCCGCGAACACTGAAGCTTTCTTT
CASSVLSANTEAFF
>TRBJ2-7|TRBD2|TRBV10-3|NA
TGTGCCATCAGGGCCGGGACTAGCGGGAGTCTAAGGTTCAACGAGCAGTACTTC
CAIRAGTSGSLRFNEQYF
>TRBJ1-3|NA|TRBV7-2|once
TGTGCGCAGGGAGGGGACGGAAACACCATATATTTT
CAQGGDGNTIYF
>TRBJ2-7|NA|TRBV11-2|NA
TGTGCCAGCAGCTCCGGACAGACTTTAAGCTACGAGCAGTACTTC
CASSSGQTLSYEQYF
>TRBJ2-7|TRBD1|TRBV27|once
TGTGCCAGCAGGCCAGGGGGCAGGGCAGGGACCTACGAGCAGTACTTC
CASRPGGRAGTYEQYF
>TRBJ1-5|NA|TRBV2|few
TGTGCCAGCACCCAGGGTAGGGCCGACCACCGGCCCCAGCATTTT
CASTQGRADHRPQHF
>TRBJ1-1|NA|TRBV11-1|NA
TGTGCCAGCAGCTTAGGAGGTGGCAGCACTGAAGCTTTCTTT
CASSLGGGSTEAFF
>TRBJ2-7|TRBD1|TRBV7-8|NA
TGTGCCAGCAGCTCTAAAACAGGGGGCGTTTACGAGCAGTACTTC
CASSSKTGGVYEQYF
>TRBJ1-1|NA|TRBV12-5|NA
TGTGCTAGTGGTTTGTTAGAAACTGAAGCTTTCTTT
CASGLLETEAFF
>TRBJ1-5|NA|TRBV5-1|NA
TGCGCCAGCAGCTCGGGGGGAGGGCAGCCCCAGCATTTT
CASSSGGGQPQHF
>TRBJ1-5|NA|TRBV5-3|NA
TGTGCCAGAAGCTATCATACGACAGTTTATAGCAATCAGCCCCAGCATTTT
CARSYHTTVYSNQPQHF